This is a list of T cell receptor beta chains from one sample in a study of blood T cell repertoires in COVID-19. TCRdb's table, derived via immunoSEQ multiplex PCR, lists solely in-frame clones and lacks some. The sample holds around 140,000 clones; approximately 91% are singletons and the top ten take 1.5% to 2%. Sequencing was performed on peripheral blood. The receptor set was obtained from a man aged 65-85 years with acute or convalescent COVID-19. CDR3s include the opening cysteine and the closing phenylalanine or tryptophan. The D gene is left open where the match is weak. Clone size is shown for a subset of rows, as once, few, many or a class of expanded clone.

size | J | V | D | DNA | CDR3
- | TRBJ2-1 | TRBV11-1 | - | TGTGCCAGCAGCCTAAGGGAGGCGCGAACCTACAATGAGCAGTTCTTC | CASSLREARTYNEQFF
- | TRBJ2-7 | TRBV5-1 | - | TGCGCCAGCAGCTTGAGTCCGGTCGGGCAGGGTGTCAACGAGCAGTACTTC | CASSLSPVGQGVNEQYF
- | TRBJ2-3 | TRBV24-1 | TRBD2 | TGTGCCACCAGTGGGGTGAGCGGGGACGGCACAGATACGCAGTATTTT | CATSGVSGDGTDTQYF
- | TRBJ1-1 | TRBV27 | TRBD1 | TGTGCCAGCAGTCGGACAGGGGGAATCACTGAAGCTTTCTTT | CASSRTGGITEAFF
- | TRBJ2-1 | TRBV9 | TRBD2 | TGTGCCAGCAGCGTAGAGGGTAGCGGGAGGAATGAGCAGTTCTTC | CASSVEGSGRNEQFF
- | TRBJ2-7 | TRBV20-1 | - | TGCAGTGCTAGCGGGGCGGGGGAGCAGTACTTC | CSASGAGEQYF
- | TRBJ2-1 | TRBV18 | TRBD1 | TGTGCCAGCTCACCACGTTCGCAGGGGGACCACAATGAGCAGTTCTTC | CASSPRSQGDHNEQFF
- | TRBJ2-1 | TRBV19 | - | TGTGCCAGTGCTCCGGGGGACCTGGGGAATGAGCAGTTCTTC | CASAPGDLGNEQFF
- | TRBJ2-5 | TRBV11-2 | TRBD2 | TGTGCCAGCAGCTTAGATCTAGCGGGGGGCCAGGTGACCCAGTACTTC | CASSLDLAGGQVTQYF
- | TRBJ1-1 | TRBV7-2 | TRBD1 | TGTGCCAGCAGCCCCGGACAGGTGTTAGCGACTGAAGCTTTCTTT | CASSPGQVLATEAFF
- | TRBJ1-1 | TRBV6-1 | - | TGTGCCAGCAGTGACCCTTTCGGAGCGCCAAATGAAGCTTTCTTT | CASSDPFGAPNEAFF
once | TRBJ2-3 | TRBV3-1/TRBV3-2 | - | TGTGCCAGCAGCAAACGGGGGTCAGATACGCAGTATTTT | CASSKRGSDTQYF
- | TRBJ2-3 | TRBV19 | - | TGTGCCAGTAGTCTCCGGACAGAGGATACGCAGTATTTT | CASSLRTEDTQYF
- | TRBJ2-7 | TRBV7-2 | TRBD2 | TGTGCCAGCAGCTCAACAATCCGCGGGAGGGAATACGAGCAGTACTTC | CASSSTIRGREYEQYF
- | TRBJ1-2 | TRBV11-2 | - | TGTGCCAGCAGCCTGGACAGCATCTATGGCTACACCTTC | CASSLDSIYGYTF
- | TRBJ1-2 | TRBV6-5 | TRBD1 | TGTGCCAGCAGTTACCCTGGGACAGAAGGCTACACCTTC | CASSYPGTEGYTF
- | TRBJ1-4 | TRBV7-6 | - | TGTGCCAGCAGCGCCCGGGGGGATAGACGGGAAAAACTGTTTTTT | CASSARGDRREKLFF